The sequence of this T cell receptor beta chain was determined in a study of blood T cells in healthy people across ages. No fewer than 6.5 million PBMCs went into each sample. General observations from the study: Because sorting was not performed, PBMCs prevented conclusive naive versus antigen-experienced comparison. Estimated diversity across one million T cells was deemed an underestimate. It was the long-lived donors that had more naive CD4+ cells and higher diversity than aged donors.

As concerns this clonotype: The antigen is unknown.

V lost 4 bases and J lost 4; bases outside the gene matches: 5. Per the germline V gene, CDR1 is LNHNV and CDR2 is YYDKDF (reference sequence). The CDR3 has 15 residues. It was with a sample-barcoded 5' primer and a J-beta primer mix that a second PCR of about 6 to 12 cycles was run. TCRdb reprocessed the 5' RACE reads with MiXCR, giving one entry per CDR3 protein. The table has approximately 730,000 distinct CDR3 sequences, approximately 39% seen once; the top ten hold 20% to 25%. The receptor was isolated from a woman in her sixties or seventies in good health. The rearrangement links TRBV15 to TRBJ1-5; 9 positions agree with TRBD1. Sample: blood. The CDR3 DNA follows: TGTGCCACCAGCACGGACAGGGGAGGAAATCAGCCCCAGCATTTT. This encodes CATSTDRGGNQPQHF.